This T cell receptor beta chain was captured by sequencing in a study of graft-versus-host responses after intestinal transplantation. Study background: Each of the recipients got a multivisceral, liver-intestinal, or isolated intestinal transplant.

This clone appeared once. What it binds is unknown. The sample holds other DNA sequences that translate to the same CDR3. The CDR3 consists of 10 residues. Germline-derived CDR1 and CDR2 are SQVTM and ANQGSEA. Trimming took 6 bases from V and 5 from J, leaving 5 bases between them. Study-wide results and caveats: The authors found GvH clones in recipient marrow, some appearing first in ileum or blood.

Data came from immunoSEQ multiplex PCR; TCRdb stores just in-frame clones and leaves some out. The profile shows tens of thousands of clones, around 90% of them singletons. Material: unstimulated CD8+ T cells sorted from spleen or lymph node cells, obtained before intestinal transplant. The source is a human donor who received an intestinal transplant. The chain has TRBV29-1 and TRBJ2-1; D not certain. CDR3 residues: CSVVNNEQFF. CDR3 nucleotides: TGCAGCGTCGTAAACAATGAGCAGTTCTTC.